This is a list of T cell receptor beta chains from one sample in a study of human T cells and chemical hapten exposure. Each CDR3 protein is one row after TCRdb ran MiXCR on the RACE reads. The data contain fewer than 150,000 distinct CDR3 sequences, roughly 14% of them seen just once; the ten biggest clones take up 2.5% to 3.5%. Sequencing used whole blood, obtained in connection with sensitization to the hapten diphenylcyclopropenone (DPC). These receptors originate from a woman aged 18-29 years with alopecia areata. Some clones in this sample may be carry-over from other donors' samples. CDR3s leave out the opening cysteine and the closing phenylalanine or tryptophan. The listing skips clone size in some rows; elsewhere it reads once, few, many or a size class.

>-|TRBV4-3
ASSSRGNTEAF
>few|TRBV6-2/TRBV6-3
ASSYPGTQY
>many|TRBV7-6
ASRDIQETQY
>-|TRBV6-2/TRBV6-3
ASMVGGGNEQF
>-|TRBV2
ASSHGLAGGNEQF
>many|TRBV9
ASSEGSSGGLNIQY
>many|TRBV28
ASSLVEGEQY
>-|TRBV20-1
SADRATDTQY
>-|TRBV7-2
ASSSVGVSGYT
>few|TRBV3-1
ASSQWTYGSNTEAF
>few|TRBV24-1
ATSDHVAGPETQY
>many|TRBV27
ASSSRTSGGDNEQF
>-|TRBV20-1
SASPGIAGGLYQETQY
>-|TRBV7-2
ASSSKRGGYAGELF
>few|TRBV15
ATGTSTGELF
>many|TRBV7-2
ASSLPGLVVDTQY
>-|TRBV12-3/TRBV12-4
ASSSVNYGYT
>-|TRBV20-1
SALRDRRYEQY
>many|TRBV5-1
ASSFRGGNQPQH
>many|TRBV7-9
ASSFAPDRVEQY
>few|TRBV5-5
ASSLDWTGGPNSPLH
>many|TRBV7-9
ASSPPGGSTSRF
>-|TRBV5-1
ASSFSGIAVDTQY
>few|TRBV4-2
ASSQSPLRYGYT
>-|TRBV5-1
ASSLEGIASGNTGELF
>few|TRBV4-3
ASSYSGTGSEKLF
>few|TRBV6-5
ASSYRAEEKLF
>few|TRBV29-1
SAGQGNQPQH
>few|TRBV4-3
ASSQEDTENYEQY
>-|TRBV11-2
ASSLPRDSSLKNIQY
>-|TRBV5-1
ASSPRSTGYNEQF
>-|TRBV15
ATSRDPRADTQY
>-|TRBV5-1
ATRTGTTTYGYT
>-|TRBV4-3
ASSQDPRQYEQY
>few|TRBV25-1
ASSEFSRVQSPLH
>-|TRBV4-1
ASSQDRRQGARDTQY
>few|TRBV14
ASSQASGNLNTEAF
>few|TRBV3-1
ASGQEGSPLH
>few|TRBV6-6
ASSYRPGHSNYGYT
>few|TRBV7-9
ASSLAPVGKNTGELF